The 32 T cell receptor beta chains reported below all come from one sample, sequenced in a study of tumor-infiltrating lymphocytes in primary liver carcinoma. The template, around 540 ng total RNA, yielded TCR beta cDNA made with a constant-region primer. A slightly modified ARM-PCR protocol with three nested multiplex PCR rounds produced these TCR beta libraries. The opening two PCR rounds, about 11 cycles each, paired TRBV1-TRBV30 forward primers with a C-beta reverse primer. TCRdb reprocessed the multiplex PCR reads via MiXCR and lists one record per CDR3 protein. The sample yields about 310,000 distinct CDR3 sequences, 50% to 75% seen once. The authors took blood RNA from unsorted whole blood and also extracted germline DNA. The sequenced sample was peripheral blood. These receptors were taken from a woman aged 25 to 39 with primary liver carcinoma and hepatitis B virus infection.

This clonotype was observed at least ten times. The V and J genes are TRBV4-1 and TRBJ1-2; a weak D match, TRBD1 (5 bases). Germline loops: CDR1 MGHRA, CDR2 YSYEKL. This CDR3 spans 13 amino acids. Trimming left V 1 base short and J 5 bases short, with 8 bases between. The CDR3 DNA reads TGCGCCAGCAGCCAAGCGACAGATTATGGCTACACCTTC. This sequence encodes CASSQATDYGYTF.

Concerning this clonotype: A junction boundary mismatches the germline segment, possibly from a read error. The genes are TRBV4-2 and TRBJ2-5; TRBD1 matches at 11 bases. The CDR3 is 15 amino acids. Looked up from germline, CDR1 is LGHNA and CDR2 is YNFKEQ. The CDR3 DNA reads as TGTGACAGCAGCCTGGACAGGGGGCGGAAAGAGACACAGTACTTC. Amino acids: CDSSLDRGRKETQYF.

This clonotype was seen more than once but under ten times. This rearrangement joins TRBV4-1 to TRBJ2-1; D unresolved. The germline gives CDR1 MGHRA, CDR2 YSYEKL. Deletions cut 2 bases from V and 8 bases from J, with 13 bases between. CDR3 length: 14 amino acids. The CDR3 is CASSQTRFGDEQFF. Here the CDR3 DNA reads TGCGCCAGCAGCCAAACGCGTTTTGGGGATGAGCAGTTCTTC.

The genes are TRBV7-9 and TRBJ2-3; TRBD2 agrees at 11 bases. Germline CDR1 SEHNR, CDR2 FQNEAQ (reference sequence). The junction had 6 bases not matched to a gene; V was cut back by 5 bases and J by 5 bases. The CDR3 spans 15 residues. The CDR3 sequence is CASSPTSGKRDTQYF. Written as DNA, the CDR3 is TGTGCCAGCAGCCCGACTAGCGGGAAACGAGATACGCAGTATTTT.

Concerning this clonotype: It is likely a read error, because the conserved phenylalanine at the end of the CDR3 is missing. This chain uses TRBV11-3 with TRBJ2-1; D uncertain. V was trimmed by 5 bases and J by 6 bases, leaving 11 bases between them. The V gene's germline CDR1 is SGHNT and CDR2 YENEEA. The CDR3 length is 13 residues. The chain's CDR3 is CASSRLLGNEQFL. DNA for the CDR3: TGTGCCAGCAGCCGGCTGCTAGGCAATGAGCAGTTCTTG.

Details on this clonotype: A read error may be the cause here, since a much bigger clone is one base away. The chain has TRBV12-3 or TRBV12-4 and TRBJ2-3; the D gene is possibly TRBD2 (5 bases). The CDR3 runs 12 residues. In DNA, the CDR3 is TGTACCAGCACCAAGGGAGAAGATACGCAGTATTTT. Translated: CTSTKGEDTQYF.

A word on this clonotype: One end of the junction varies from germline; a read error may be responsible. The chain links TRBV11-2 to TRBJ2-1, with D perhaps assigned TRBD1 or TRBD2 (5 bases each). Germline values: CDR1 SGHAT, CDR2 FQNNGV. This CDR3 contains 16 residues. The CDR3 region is CASSTSLAGGHNEQLF. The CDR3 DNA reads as TGTGCCAGCAGCACCTCTCTAGCAGGAGGACATAATGAGCAGCTCTTC.

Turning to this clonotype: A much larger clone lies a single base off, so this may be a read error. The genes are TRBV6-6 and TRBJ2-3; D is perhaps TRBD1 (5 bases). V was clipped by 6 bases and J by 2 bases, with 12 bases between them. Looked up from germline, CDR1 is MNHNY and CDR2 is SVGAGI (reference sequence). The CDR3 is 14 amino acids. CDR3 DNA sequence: TGTGCCAGCAGGGACACCGGGCACACAGATACGCAGTATTTT. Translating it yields CASRDTGHTDTQYF.

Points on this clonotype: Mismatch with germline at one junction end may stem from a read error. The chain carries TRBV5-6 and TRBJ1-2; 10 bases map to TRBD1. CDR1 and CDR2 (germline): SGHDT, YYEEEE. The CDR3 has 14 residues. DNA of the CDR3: TGTGCCAGCAGCCCCGGGACAGGGGTCTATGGCTGCACCTTC. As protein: CASSPGTGVYGCTF. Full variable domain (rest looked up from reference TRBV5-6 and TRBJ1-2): DAGVTQSPTHLIKTRGQQVTLRCSPKSGHDTVSWYQQALGQGPQFIFQYYEEEERQRGNFPDRFSGHQFPNYSSELNVNALLLGDSALYLCASSPGTGVYGCTFGSGTRLTVV.

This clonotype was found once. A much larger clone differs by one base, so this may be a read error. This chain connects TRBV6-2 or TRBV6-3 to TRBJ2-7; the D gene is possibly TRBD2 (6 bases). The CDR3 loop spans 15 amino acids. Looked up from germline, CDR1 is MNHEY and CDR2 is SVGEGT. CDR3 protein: CAGSMAGPLRYEQYF. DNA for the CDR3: TGTGCCGGCAGTATGGCGGGGCCGCTCCGCTACGAGCAGTACTTC.

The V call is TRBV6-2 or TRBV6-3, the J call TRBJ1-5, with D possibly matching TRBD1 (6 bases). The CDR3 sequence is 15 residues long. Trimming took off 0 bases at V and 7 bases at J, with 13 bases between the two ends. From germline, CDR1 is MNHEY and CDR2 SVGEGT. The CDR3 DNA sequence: TGTGCCAGCAGTTACTCCCCAGGGGAAAGACAGCCCCAGCATTTT. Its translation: CASSYSPGERQPQHF.

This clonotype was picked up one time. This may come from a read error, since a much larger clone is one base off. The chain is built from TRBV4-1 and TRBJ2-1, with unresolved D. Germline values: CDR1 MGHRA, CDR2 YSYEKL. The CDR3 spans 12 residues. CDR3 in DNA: TGCGCCAGCAGCCACCTTTACAATGAGCTGTTCTTC. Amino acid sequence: CASSHLYNELFF.

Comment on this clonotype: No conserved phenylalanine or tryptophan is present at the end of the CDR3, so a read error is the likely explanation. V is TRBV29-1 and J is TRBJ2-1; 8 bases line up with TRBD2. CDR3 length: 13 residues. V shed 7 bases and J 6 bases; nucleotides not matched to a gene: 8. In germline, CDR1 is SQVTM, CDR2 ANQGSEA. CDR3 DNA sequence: TGCAGCGCTTCATCGGGAGGGCCCAATGAGCAGTTCTTA. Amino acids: CSASSGGPNEQFL.

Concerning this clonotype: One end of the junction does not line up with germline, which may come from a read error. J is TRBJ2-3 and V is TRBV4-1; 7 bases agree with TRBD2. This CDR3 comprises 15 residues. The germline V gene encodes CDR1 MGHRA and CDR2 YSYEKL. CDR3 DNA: TGTGCCAGCAGGATAACTAGCGTAACCGTGGATACTCAGTATTTT. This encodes CASRITSVTVDTQYF.

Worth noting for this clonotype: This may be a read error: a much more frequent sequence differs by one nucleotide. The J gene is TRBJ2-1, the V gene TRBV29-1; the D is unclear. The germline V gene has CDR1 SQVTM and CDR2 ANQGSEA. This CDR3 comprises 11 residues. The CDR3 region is CSEKEHNGQFF. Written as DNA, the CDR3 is TGCAGCGAGAAGGAGCACAATGGGCAGTTCTTC.

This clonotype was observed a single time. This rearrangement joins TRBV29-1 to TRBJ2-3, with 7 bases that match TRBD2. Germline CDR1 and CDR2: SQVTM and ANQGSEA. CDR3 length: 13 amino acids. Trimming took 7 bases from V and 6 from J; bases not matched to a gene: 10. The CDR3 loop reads CSDDSGAGDTQYF. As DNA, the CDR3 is TGCAGCGATGATTCGGGAGCGGGGGATACGCAGTATTTT.

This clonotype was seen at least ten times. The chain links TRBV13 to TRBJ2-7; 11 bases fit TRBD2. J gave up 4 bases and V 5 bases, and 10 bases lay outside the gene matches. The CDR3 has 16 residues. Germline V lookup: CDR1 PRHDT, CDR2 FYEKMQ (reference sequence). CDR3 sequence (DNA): TGTGCCAGCAGCGGCCACACTAGCGGGAGAGCATACGAGCAGTACTTC. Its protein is CASSGHTSGRAYEQYF.

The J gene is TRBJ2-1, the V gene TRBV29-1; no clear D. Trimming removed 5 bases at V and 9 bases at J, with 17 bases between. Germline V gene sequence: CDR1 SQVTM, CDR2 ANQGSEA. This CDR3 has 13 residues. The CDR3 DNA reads TGCAGCGTTTTTCCTGATTGGGCAAGTGAGCAGTTCTTC. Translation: CSVFPDWASEQFF.

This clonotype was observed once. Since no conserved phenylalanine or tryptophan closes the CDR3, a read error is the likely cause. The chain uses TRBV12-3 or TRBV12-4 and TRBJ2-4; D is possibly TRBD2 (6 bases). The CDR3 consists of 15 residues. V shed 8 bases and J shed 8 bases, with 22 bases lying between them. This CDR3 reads CASAGAGRYAHIQYI. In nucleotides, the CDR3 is TGTGCCAGCGCTGGAGCAGGGAGGTATGCTCACATTCAGTACATC.

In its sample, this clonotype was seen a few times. The CDR3 loop reads CASSHLQGTEAFF. The CDR3 nucleotides are TGTGCCAGCAGCCATTTACAGGGAACTGAAGCTTTCTTT. V and J are TRBV7-9 and TRBJ1-1; possibly TRBD1 for D (6 bases). The CDR3 contains 13 residues. Trimming took 5 bases from V and 5 from J, leaving 12 bases between them. Germline-derived CDR1 and CDR2 are SEHNR and FQNEAQ (reference sequence).

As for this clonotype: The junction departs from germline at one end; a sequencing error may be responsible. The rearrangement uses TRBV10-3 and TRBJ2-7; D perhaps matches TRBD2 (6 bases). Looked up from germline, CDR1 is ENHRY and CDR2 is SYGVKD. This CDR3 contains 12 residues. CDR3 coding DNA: TGTGCCATCACTGGGGGGTCCTGCGAGCAGTACTTC. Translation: CAITGGSCEQYF.

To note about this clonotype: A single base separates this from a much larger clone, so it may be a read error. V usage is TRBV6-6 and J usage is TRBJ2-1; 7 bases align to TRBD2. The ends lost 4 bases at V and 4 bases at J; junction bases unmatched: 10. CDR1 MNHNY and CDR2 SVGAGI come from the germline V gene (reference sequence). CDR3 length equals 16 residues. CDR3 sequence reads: CASSCTSAGTYNEQFF. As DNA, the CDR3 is TGTGCCAGCAGTTGCACCTCAGCGGGGACTTACAATGAGCAGTTCTTC.

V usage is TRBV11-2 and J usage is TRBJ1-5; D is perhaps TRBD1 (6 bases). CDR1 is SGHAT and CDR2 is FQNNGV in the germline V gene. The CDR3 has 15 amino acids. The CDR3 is CTCSSRGYGNQPQHF. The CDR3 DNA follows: TGTACCTGCAGCTCCAGGGGTTATGGCAATCAGCCCCAGCATTTT. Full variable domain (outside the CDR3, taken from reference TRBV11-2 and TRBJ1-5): EAGVAQSPRYKIIEKRQSVAFWCNPISGHATLYWYQQILGQGPKLLIQFQNNGVVDDSQLPKDRFSAERLKGVDSTLKIQPAKLEDSAVYLCTCSSRGYGNQPQHFGDGTRLSIL.

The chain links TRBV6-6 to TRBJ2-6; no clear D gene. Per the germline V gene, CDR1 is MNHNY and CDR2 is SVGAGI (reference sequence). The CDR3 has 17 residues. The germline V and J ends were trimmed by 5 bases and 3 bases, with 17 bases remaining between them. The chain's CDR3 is CASSPGAAWCGANVLTF. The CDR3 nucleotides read TGTGCCAGCAGTCCCGGCGCTGCGTGGTGTGGGGCCAACGTCCTGACTTTC.

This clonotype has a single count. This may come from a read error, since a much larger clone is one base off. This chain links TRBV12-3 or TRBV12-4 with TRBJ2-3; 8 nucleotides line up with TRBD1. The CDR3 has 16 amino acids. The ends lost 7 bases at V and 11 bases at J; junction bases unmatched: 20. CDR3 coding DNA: TGTGCCAGCACCCCACAGGGGGGAGGCCCAAAGAGGATGCAGTATTTT. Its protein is CASTPQGGGPKRMQYF.

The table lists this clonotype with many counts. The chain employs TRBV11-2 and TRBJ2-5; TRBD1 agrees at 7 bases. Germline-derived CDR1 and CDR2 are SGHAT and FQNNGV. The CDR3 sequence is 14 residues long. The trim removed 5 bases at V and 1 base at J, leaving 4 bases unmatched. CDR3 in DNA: TGTGCCAGCAGCCCGGGACAGATCCAAGAGACCCAGTACTTC. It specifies CASSPGQIQETQYF.

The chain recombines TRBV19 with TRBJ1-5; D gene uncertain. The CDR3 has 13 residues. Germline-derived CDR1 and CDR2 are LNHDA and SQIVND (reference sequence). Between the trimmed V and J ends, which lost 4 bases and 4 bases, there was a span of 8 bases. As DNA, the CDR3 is TGTGCCAGTAGTACAATCAGGAATCAGCCCCAGCATTTT. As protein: CASSTIRNQPQHF.

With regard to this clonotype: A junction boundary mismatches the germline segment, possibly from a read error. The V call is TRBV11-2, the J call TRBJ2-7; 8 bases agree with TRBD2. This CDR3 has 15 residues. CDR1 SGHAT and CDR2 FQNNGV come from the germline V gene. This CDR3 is CANSSNGRAFYEQYF. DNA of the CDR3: TGTGCCAACAGCTCAAACGGGAGGGCCTTCTACGAGCAGTACTTC.

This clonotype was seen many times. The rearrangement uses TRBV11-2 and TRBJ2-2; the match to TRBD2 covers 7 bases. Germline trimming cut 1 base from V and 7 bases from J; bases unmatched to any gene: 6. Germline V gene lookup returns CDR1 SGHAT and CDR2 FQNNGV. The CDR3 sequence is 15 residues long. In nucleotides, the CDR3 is TGTGCCAGCAGCTTAGGGGTGCGGGAGAACGGGGAGCTGTTTTTT. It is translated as CASSLGVRENGELFF.

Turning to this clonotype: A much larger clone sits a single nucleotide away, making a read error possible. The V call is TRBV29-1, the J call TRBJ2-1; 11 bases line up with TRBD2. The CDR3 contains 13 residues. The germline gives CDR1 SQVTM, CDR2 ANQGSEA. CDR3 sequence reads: CGGTSGFYNEQFF. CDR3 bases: TGCGGCGGGACTAGCGGCTTTTACAATGAGCAGTTCTTC.

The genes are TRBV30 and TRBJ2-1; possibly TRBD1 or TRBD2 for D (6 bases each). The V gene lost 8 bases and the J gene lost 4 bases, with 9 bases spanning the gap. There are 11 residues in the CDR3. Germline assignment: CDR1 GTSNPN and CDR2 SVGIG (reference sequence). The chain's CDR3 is CAGGQYNEQFF. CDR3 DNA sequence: TGTGCCGGGGGGCAGTACAATGAGCAGTTCTTC.

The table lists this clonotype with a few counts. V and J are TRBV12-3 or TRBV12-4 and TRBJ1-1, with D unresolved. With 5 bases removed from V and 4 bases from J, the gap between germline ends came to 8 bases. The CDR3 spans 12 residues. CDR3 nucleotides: TGTGCCAGCAGTATCCTTAGCACTGAAGCTTTCTTT. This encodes CASSILSTEAFF.